This TCR beta chain derives from a study of OX40 agonist ivuxolimab in advanced cancers. There are 12 residues in the CDR3. Measured with immunoSEQ multiplex PCR; TCRdb has only the in-frame clones, and not every one. This sample has approximately 11,000 clones; less than 65% occur once, and the top ten carry 46%. The material sequenced was CD4+ or CD8+ T cells sorted from blood, taken in a trial of the OX40 agonist ivuxolimab. The clonotype originates from an adult with an advanced solid tumor such as melanoma, head and neck, liver or kidney cancer. The chain couples TRBV21-1 to TRBJ1-4; TRBD1, as called in the table, went unchecked against the DNA. TRBV21-1 is an annotated pseudogene. CDR3 sequence (DNA): TGTGCCAGGGGACAGGATGATGAAAAACTGTTTTTT. Its translation: CARGQDDEKLFF.